This is a list of T cell receptor beta chains from one sample in a study of cytotoxic CD8 clonotypes in ibrutinib-treated CLL. Repertoires were generated with immunoSEQ multiplex PCR, while TCRdb's copy carries only in-frame clones and drops some. The sample has tens of thousands of clones, approximately 51% seen once; the top ten hold 15% to 20%. Sample: PBMCs, taken before ibrutinib treatment. Receptors originate from a human donor with chronic lymphocytic leukemia. Both conserved end residues are part of each CDR3. D genes are given only for firm matches. Not all rows give a size; the values are once, few, many and, for expanded clones, a class.

len	abundance	d_gene	j_gene	v_gene	CDR3nt	CDR3aa
14	-	TRBD1	TRBJ2-7	TRBV7-3	TGTGCCAGCAGCTCGGGACAGGGGTTAACGGAGCAGTACTTC	CASSSGQGLTEQYF
15	-	-	TRBJ2-7	TRBV6-1	TGTGCCAGCAGTCACCCGCAGGGGCCTACGGACGAGCAGTACTTC	CASSHPQGPTDEQYF
15	-	-	TRBJ2-7	TRBV6-5	TGTGCCAGCAGCCTACAGGGAATCTCCCGTTACGAGCAGTACTTC	CASSLQGISRYEQYF
15	few	TRBD1	TRBJ1-2	TRBV4-1	TGCGCCAGCAGCCAAGAAAGGGACAGGGTCTATGGCTACACCTTC	CASSQERDRVYGYTF
15	many	TRBD1	TRBJ1-6	TRBV7-3	TGTGCCAGCAGCTCATCGACAGGGACGGGTTCACCCCTCCACTTT	CASSSSTGTGSPLHF
14	-	-	TRBJ1-1	TRBV27	TGTGCCAGCAGAAGGGTCCTGGGGGACACTGAAGCTTTCTTT	CASRRVLGDTEAFF
17	-	TRBD1	TRBJ1-1	TRBV15	TGTGCCACCAGCAGGCCATGGACAGGTCTGGCGAACACTGAAGCTTTCTTT	CATSRPWTGLANTEAFF
14	few	-	TRBJ1-2	TRBV27	TGTGCCAGCAAGAAGGGGGTATGGGACTATGGCTACACCTTC	CASKKGVWDYGYTF
15	-	TRBD2	TRBJ2-1	TRBV6-1	TGTGCCAGCAGTGAATGGCGGGGGGGAGACAATGAGCAGTTCTTC	CASSEWRGGDNEQFF
16	-	TRBD2	TRBJ2-3	TRBV9	TGTGCCAGCAGCCCCCGTAGCGGGCTTAGCACAGATACGCAGTATTTT	CASSPRSGLSTDTQYF
13	-	-	TRBJ2-3	TRBV6-6	TGTGCCAGCAGCCGGGGTTACACAGATACGCAGTATTTT	CASSRGYTDTQYF
15	-	-	TRBJ2-1	TRBV27	TGTGCCAGCAGATTGACGATCAGCTCCTACAATGAGCAGTTCTTC	CASRLTISSYNEQFF
13	-	-	TRBJ2-1	TRBV29-1	TGCAGCGGGGCGGCCAGCTCCTACAATGAGCAGTTCTTC	CSGAASSYNEQFF
13	-	-	TRBJ1-6	TRBV11-2	TGTGCCAGCAGCTTAATAAGGGAATCACCCCTCCACTTT	CASSLIRESPLHF
16	once	-	TRBJ2-2	TRBV5-4	TGTGCCAGCAGCTTGTCAGGGTTCGCGAACACCGGGGAGCTGTTTTTT	CASSLSGFANTGELFF
15	-	TRBD2	TRBJ2-7	TRBV7-8	TGTGCCAGCAGCCCACTAGCGGGGTTTAACTACGAGCAGTACTTC	CASSPLAGFNYEQYF
15	-	-	TRBJ1-3	TRBV7-2	TGTGCCAGCAGCTACGAGGGGGTAATAAGAAACACCATATATTTT	CASSYEGVIRNTIYF
15	-	-	TRBJ1-5	TRBV6-5	TGTGCCAGCAGTTACTCAACAGGGCTCAATCAGCCCCAGCATTTT	CASSYSTGLNQPQHF
13	-	-	TRBJ1-1	TRBV2	TGTGCCAGCAGTGAAGAGGTGAACACTGAAGCTTTCTTT	CASSEEVNTEAFF
13	-	-	TRBJ2-2	TRBV6-6	TGTGCCAGCTCAGTCACACCCACCGGGGAGCTGTTTTTT	CASSVTPTGELFF
15	few	TRBD1	TRBJ1-4	TRBV2	TGTGCCAGCAGTGGGTTAGGACAGGGAGATGAAAAACTGTTTTTT	CASSGLGQGDEKLFF
15	-	TRBD2	TRBJ2-7	TRBV19	TGTGCCAGTAGTATAGGGCGACTAGCTACCGACGAGCAGTACTTC	CASSIGRLATDEQYF
18	few	TRBD1	TRBJ1-4	TRBV11-3	TGTGCCAGCAGCTCTTTGGACAGGGCACAGGCAACTAATGAAAAACTGTTTTTT	CASSSLDRAQATNEKLFF
14	-	-	TRBJ1-2	TRBV5-4	TGTGCCAGCAGCCAGCTTCAGGGGCTAAATGGCTACACCTTC	CASSQLQGLNGYTF
14	-	TRBD1	TRBJ2-7	TRBV29-1	TGCAGCGCATGGACAGGGCTTATCGACTACGAGCAGTACTTC	CSAWTGLIDYEQYF
16	-	-	TRBJ1-2	TRBV2	TGTGCCAGCAGGGGGGACCTTGTGACGGGTAACTATGGCTACACCTTC	CASRGDLVTGNYGYTF
11	-	-	TRBJ2-7	TRBV7-9	TGTGCCAGCAGATCTGCCTACGAGCAGTACTTC	CASRSAYEQYF
14	-	TRBD1	TRBJ1-1	TRBV30	TGTGCCTGGAGTGTAACATCCGGGACAGGACTAGCTTTCTTT	CAWSVTSGTGLAFF
11	few	-	TRBJ1-1	TRBV28	TGTGCCAGCGGCGAGCGGGTTGGCGCTTTCTTT	CASGERVGAFF
17	-	TRBD1	TRBJ1-5	TRBV28	TGTGCCAGCAGTTTCGAGCCAGGGGGCGGCACGGACCAGCCCCAGCATTTT	CASSFEPGGGTDQPQHF
13	-	-	TRBJ1-2	TRBV27	TGTGCCAGCAGTTTATCAGGGGCGGGGGGCTACACCTTC	CASSLSGAGGYTF
15	-	TRBD1	TRBJ2-7	TRBV28	TGTGCCAGCAGGAGTTCGGACAGGGAAGCCTACGAGCAGTACTTC	CASRSSDREAYEQYF
15	once	TRBD1	TRBJ1-1	TRBV18	TGTGCCAGCTCACCATTACAGGGGGCCGACACTGAAGCTTTCTTT	CASSPLQGADTEAFF
16	-	TRBD2	TRBJ2-1	TRBV18	TGTGCCAGCTCACCACCCCAGCGGGGAGGCAACAATGAGCAGTTCTTC	CASSPPQRGGNNEQFF
14	-	-	TRBJ1-1	TRBV5-1	TGCGCCAGCAGCGCCAGGGGCGACGGCACTGAAGCTTTCTTT	CASSARGDGTEAFF
14	-	-	TRBJ1-2	TRBV19	TGTGCCAGTAGTATGGCCGGGGCCATATTGGACTACACCTTC	CASSMAGAILDYTF
13	-	TRBD1	TRBJ2-1	TRBV5-1	TGCGCCAGCAGCTTTACAGGGGTAGACGAGCAGTTCTTC	CASSFTGVDEQFF
13	many	-	TRBJ2-7	TRBV27	TGTGCCAGCAGTTTCGGGTTCTCCTACGAGCAGTACTTC	CASSFGFSYEQYF
13	few	-	TRBJ1-2	TRBV6-1	TGTGCCAGCAGTGATCGGATAGGAGTCGGCTACACCTTC	CASSDRIGVGYTF
14	-	-	TRBJ1-4	TRBV9	TGTGCCAGCAGCGGCGGACACCGTAATGAAAAACTGTTTTTT	CASSGGHRNEKLFF
9	-	-	TRBJ1-1	TRBV20-1	TGCAGTGCCAACACTGAAGCTTTCTTT	CSANTEAFF
16	-	-	TRBJ1-5	TRBV7-8	TGTGCCAGCAGCTTAGCGGCGGGGGTTGGCAATCAGCCCCAGCATTTT	CASSLAAGVGNQPQHF
16	few	TRBD1	TRBJ1-4	TRBV11-1	TGTGCCAGCAGCAAGGGACAGGGCGCGTTGGATGAAAAACTGTTTTTT	CASSKGQGALDEKLFF
14	-	-	TRBJ1-1	TRBV9	TGTGCCAGCAGCGTAGGGGACAAGAACACTGAAGCTTTCTTT	CASSVGDKNTEAFF
14	-	-	TRBJ1-6	TRBV28	TGTGCCAGCAGTTACAGGGAAGGAAATTCACCCCTCCACTTT	CASSYREGNSPLHF
12	few	-	TRBJ2-2	TRBV7-9	TGTGCCAGCAGCACCCAAACCGGGGAGCTGTTTTTT	CASSTQTGELFF
14	few	TRBD1	TRBJ2-7	TRBV7-3	TGTGCCAGCAGTAGGACAGGGCTCCCCTACGAGCAGTACTTC	CASSRTGLPYEQYF
14	-	-	TRBJ2-7	TRBV9	TGTGCCAGCAGCGTAGCCCTATCTAGTTACGAGCAGTACTTC	CASSVALSSYEQYF
15	-	TRBD1	TRBJ1-1	TRBV6-6	TGTGCCAGCAGTTCCCGCCAGGGGGCGGGCACTGAAGCTTTCTTT	CASSSRQGAGTEAFF
14	few	-	TRBJ2-7	TRBV7-9	TGTGCCAGCAGCTTAGCGGGAGAGAGGACTCAGCAGTACTTC	CASSLAGERTQQYF